The clone carrying this T cell receptor beta chain appeared once. Authors' data handling: For nucleated cells, counts were estimated from reference gene primer amplification. The assay was immunoSEQ multiplex PCR, and TCRdb's table has in-frame clones only and misses some. V, J and clone size derive from that table, while D and trimming were established from the DNA sequence. The data contain approximately 190,000 clones, approximately 81% of them singletons. V shed 7 bases, J shed 6 bases, and the junction held 6 bases outside the gene matches. The CDR3 spans 13 residues. From germline, CDR1 is MNHNY and CDR2 SVGAGI (reference sequence). This specimen belongs to a study of blood T cell repertoires in COVID-19. Background on the study: Both acute and convalescent COVID-19 samples were obtained from the United States, Italy and Spain. Sample material is recorded as cDNA or gDNA derived from T cells, B-cell-depleted T cells, or PBMCs.

This sequence was found in a human donor in a cohort sampled during active COVID-19. V gene TRBV6-6 combines with J gene TRBJ1-1; 9 bases are a match to TRBD1. The sample was peripheral blood. In DNA form, the CDR3 reads TGTGCCAGCAACAGGGACAGGGTGGCTGAAGCTTTCTTT. Protein product: CASNRDRVAEAFF.